These 32 T cell receptor beta chains were sequenced from one sample in a study of T cell responses to AZD1222 COVID-19 vaccine. Produced via immunoSEQ multiplex PCR; TCRdb's table is partial and in-frame only. The table has around 160,000 clones, 75% to 90% seen once. This specimen consisted of peripheral blood, obtained on day 0 of MenACWY control vaccination. Receptor source: an adult in good health.

V is TRBV5-1 and J is TRBJ1-5; the D is unclear. This CDR3 has 15 amino acids. CDR1 SGHRS and CDR2 YFSETQ come from the germline V gene. V was pared by 0 bases and J by 4 bases, with 11 bases between. This CDR3 reads CASSLDAQINQPQHF. The CDR3 DNA reads TGCGCCAGCAGCTTGGATGCACAGATTAATCAGCCCCAGCATTTT.

J is TRBJ1-2 and V is TRBV7-8; 7 positions match TRBD1. V trimming: 2 bases; J trimming: 4 bases; junction bases outside the gene matches: 7. Per germline, CDR1 SGHVS and CDR2 FQNEAQ. The CDR3 consists of 15 residues. CDR3 DNA: TGTGCCAGCAGCTTAACTTCAGGGGGGGGCTATGGCTACACCTTC. It codes for CASSLTSGGGYGYTF.

This clone was counted a few times. The gene calls are TRBV5-1 and TRBJ1-2; D unclear. Trimming removed 2 bases from V and 0 bases from J, with 11 bases in between. The CDR3 runs to 15 residues. Germline assignment: CDR1 SGHRS and CDR2 YFSETQ. CDR3 bases: TGCGCCAGCAGCTTAAGGGCGGGAGCTAACTATGGCTACACCTTC. Translating gives CASSLRAGANYGYTF.

The chain carries TRBV16 and TRBJ1-5, with a tentative D call TRBD1 (6 bases). Trimming took 0 bases from V and 4 from J, leaving 10 bases between them. CDR3 length: 15 residues. In germline, CDR1 is KGHSY, CDR2 FQNENV. This CDR3 is CASSQSTGSNQPQHF. DNA of the CDR3: TGTGCCAGCAGCCAATCTACAGGGTCTAATCAGCCCCAGCATTTT.

This rearrangement joins TRBV21-1 to TRBJ2-5. TRBV21-1 is a recognized pseudogene. The CDR3 is made up of 18 amino acids. The CDR3 sequence is CASRDPVGPETEQETQYF. CDR3 bases: TGTGCCAGCCGGGATCCCGTGGGCCCCGAGACAGAACAAGAGACCCAGTACTTC.

This sequence joins TRBV6-5 and TRBJ2-5; 11 nucleotides align to TRBD2. The CDR3 extends over 16 amino acids. Germline V gene data show CDR1 as MNHEY and CDR2 as SVGAGI. V lost 0 bases and J lost 1; bases outside the gene matches: 1. CDR3 sequence (DNA): TGTGCCAGCAGTTACTCGACTAGCGGGGTCCAAGAGACCCAGTACTTC. The encoded protein is CASSYSTSGVQETQYF.

The chain couples TRBV10-3 to TRBJ1-2, with 10 bases identical to TRBD1. The CDR3 is 13 amino acids. The V and J ends lost 11 bases and 7 bases, in that order; junction bases with no gene match: 10. Germline V lookup: CDR1 ENHRY, CDR2 SYGVKD. CDR3 coding DNA: TGTGCCTGCCAGCCAGGACAGGGGGTTGGCTACACCTTC. Its translation is CACQPGQGVGYTF.

The chain links TRBV5-5 to TRBJ2-3; TRBD2 is a possible D gene (7 bases). This CDR3 has 16 amino acids. Germline values: CDR1 SGHKS, CDR2 YYEKEE (reference sequence). The germline V and J ends were trimmed by 0 bases and 1 base, with 12 bases remaining between them. The CDR3 DNA reads TGTGCCAGCAGCTTGGAGCGCGGGGGCGGCACAGATACGCAGTATTTT. This translates into CASSLERGGGTDTQYF. Filled out from reference TRBV5-5 and TRBJ2-3, the complete variable domain reads DAGVTQSPTHLIKTRGQQVTLRCSPISGHKSVSWYQQVLGQGPQFIFQYYEKEERGRGNFPDRFSARQFPNYSSELNVNALLLGDSALYLCASSLERGGGTDTQYFGPGTRLTVL.

The chain is built from TRBV11-2 and TRBJ2-5, with D possibly matching TRBD1 (5 bases). In germline, CDR1 is SGHAT, CDR2 FQNNGV. V shed 4 bases and J shed 5 bases, with 20 bases lying between them. The CDR3 totals 16 residues. DNA of the CDR3: TGTGCCAGCAGCTCGACGGACACTTTAAGTGGGGAGACCCAGTACTTC. Amino acid sequence: CASSSTDTLSGETQYF. The entire variable domain, with the rest obtained from reference TRBV11-2 and TRBJ2-5, is as follows: EAGVAQSPRYKIIEKRQSVAFWCNPISGHATLYWYQQILGQGPKLLIQFQNNGVVDDSQLPKDRFSAERLKGVDSTLKIQPAKLEDSAVYLCASSSTDTLSGETQYFGPGTRLLVL.

The J gene is TRBJ2-1, the V gene TRBV2; no clear D gene. The CDR3 totals 14 residues. Germline V gene sequence: CDR1 SNHLY, CDR2 FYNNEI. Deletions cut 7 bases from V and 0 bases from J, with 10 bases between. CDR3 coding DNA: TGTGCCAGCAAGGAGCAAAGCTCCTACAATGAGCAGTTCTTC. The encoded protein is CASKEQSSYNEQFF. The whole variable domain, filled in from reference TRBV2 and TRBJ2-1, reads EPEVTQTPSHQVTQMGQEVILRCVPISNHLYFYWYRQILGQKVEFLVSFYNNEISEKSEIFDDQFSVERPDGSNFTLKIRSTKLEDSAMYFCASKEQSSYNEQFFGPGTRLTVL.

This clone has just a few counts. The chain couples TRBV14 to TRBJ1-1, with D perhaps TRBD1 (6 bases). The CDR3 has 13 residues. Trimming pared 6 bases from V and 2 bases from J, leaving 10 bases between. Germline V CDR1 and CDR2: SGHDN, FVKESK. The CDR3 bases are TGTGCCAGCAGGCGACAGGTCAACACTGAAGCTTTCTTT. Its protein product is CASRRQVNTEAFF.

A single count supports this clone. This same CDR3 is encoded by further DNA sequences in the sample. The chain couples TRBV6-5 to TRBJ2-1, with TRBD1 matching over 9 bases. Trimming took 5 bases from V and 0 from J; bases not matched to a gene: 2. The germline CDR1 and CDR2 sequences are MNHEY and SVGAGI. This CDR3 comprises 15 residues. The CDR3 coding sequence is TGTGCCAGCAGTCGGACAGGGGACTCCTACAATGAGCAGTTCTTC. As protein: CASSRTGDSYNEQFF.

The chain carries TRBV30 and TRBJ1-5; a possible D gene is TRBD1 (5 bases). The CDR3 runs to 11 residues. Germline-derived CDR1 and CDR2 are GTSNPN and SVGIG (reference sequence). Trimming took off 1 base at V and 9 bases at J, with 7 bases between the two ends. In DNA, the CDR3 is TGTGCCTGGAGTGATCAGGGGCCCCAGCATTTT. Its translation: CAWSDQGPQHF.

The chain uses TRBV12-3 or TRBV12-4 and TRBJ2-5; the D gene is possibly TRBD2 (6 bases). The length of the CDR3 is 13 residues. Between the trimmed V and J ends, which lost 8 bases and 2 bases, there was a span of 12 bases. The CDR3 sequence: CASAEGHQETQYF. In DNA, the CDR3 is TGTGCCAGCGCGGAGGGTCATCAAGAGACCCAGTACTTC.

V usage is TRBV10-1 and J usage is TRBJ2-1; 8 bases are shared with TRBD1. J gave up 7 bases and V 2 bases, and 7 bases lay outside the gene matches. The CDR3 runs 15 residues. Germline values: CDR1 WNHNN, CDR2 SYGVQD (reference sequence). The CDR3 DNA reads TGCGCCAGCAGTGAGCGGCGACAGGGGAAGAATGAGCAGTTCTTC. Translated: CASSERRQGKNEQFF.

The rearrangement uses TRBV7-8 and TRBJ2-7; 11 positions agree with TRBD1. V was clipped by 5 bases and J by 0 bases; unmatched bases: 3. Germline V gene data show CDR1 as SGHVS and CDR2 as FQNEAQ. CDR3 size: 15 residues. CDR3 in amino acids: CASSVGTGGSYEQYV. The CDR3 DNA sequence: TGTGCCAGCAGCGTAGGGACAGGGGGCTCCTACGAGCAGTACGTC.

V and J are TRBV12-3 or TRBV12-4 and TRBJ1-4; D remains ambiguous. Trimming cost V 3 bases and J 8 bases, with 10 bases left between them. The CDR3 is made up of 13 amino acids. CDR3 bases: TGTGCCAGCAGTTTTCGCCAAGGGGAAAAACTGTTTTTT. This encodes CASSFRQGEKLFF.

The genes are TRBV24-1 and TRBJ2-5, with 7 positions matching TRBD1. The CDR3 has 15 amino acids. Germline V lookup: CDR1 KGHDR, CDR2 SFDVKD. J gave up 5 bases and V 4 bases, and 9 bases lay outside the gene matches. Here the CDR3 DNA reads TGTGCCACCAGTGAAACCCAGGGGGAAACGGAGACCCAGTACTTC. Its protein product is CATSETQGETETQYF.

Written as DNA, the CDR3 is TGCGCCAGCAGCAAGGGTTCCTACACAGATACGCAGTATTTT. It encodes CASSKGSYTDTQYF. V and J are TRBV5-1 and TRBJ2-3; D remains ambiguous. Trimming shortened V by 4 bases and J by 2 bases, and 11 bases separated the two germline ends. The CDR3 covers 14 residues. The germline V gene encodes CDR1 SGHRS and CDR2 YFSETQ.

The chain is built from TRBV7-9 and TRBJ2-2; D remains unclear. This CDR3 has 15 residues. Deletions cut 2 bases from V and 3 bases from J, with 10 bases between. Germline CDR1 reads SEHNR; CDR2 reads FQNEAQ (reference sequence). CDR3 in amino acids: CASSLIGPYTGELFF. The CDR3 DNA follows: TGTGCCAGCAGCTTAATAGGACCGTACACCGGGGAGCTGTTTTTT.

The chain employs TRBV15 and TRBJ1-1; D not certain. This CDR3 region has 19 residues. V gave up 0 bases and J gave up 1 base, with 21 bases separating them. The germline V gene has CDR1 LNHNV and CDR2 YYDKDF (reference sequence). CDR3: CATSRELGITILGNTEAFF. The DNA of the CDR3 is TGTGCCACCAGCAGAGAGTTGGGAATTACCATATTGGGGAACACTGAAGCTTTCTTT.

A few counts support this clone. The rearrangement joins TRBV5-4 to TRBJ2-2; D might be TRBD1 (5 bases). Looked up from germline, CDR1 is SGHNT and CDR2 is YYREEE (reference sequence). This CDR3 is built from 15 residues. Trimming took 0 bases from V and 4 from J, leaving 10 bases between them. CDR3 DNA: TGTGCCAGCAGCTTGGCAGGGTTCCGCACCGGGGAGCTGTTTTTT. Its protein product is CASSLAGFRTGELFF.

V gene TRBV7-9 combines with J gene TRBJ1-1; D unresolved. The CDR3 spans 13 residues. Germline loops: CDR1 SEHNR, CDR2 FQNEAQ (reference sequence). V lost 5 bases, J lost 5 bases, and 12 bases lay in between. This CDR3 is CASSLDERTEAFF. In DNA, the CDR3 is TGTGCCAGCAGCCTCGACGAGCGTACTGAAGCTTTCTTT.

The rearrangement joins TRBV9 to TRBJ2-3, with D hard to call. The CDR3 has 14 residues. CDR1 SGDLS and CDR2 YYNGEE come from the germline V gene. V dropped 0 bases and J dropped 5 bases, with 10 bases sitting between them. CDR3 bases: TGTGCCAGCAGCGTAGCTTGGGCCGTAGATACGCAGTATTTT. Translation gives CASSVAWAVDTQYF. The full variable domain, in which reference TRBV9 and TRBJ2-3 provide the parts outside the CDR3, is DSGVTQTPKHLITATGQRVTLRCSPRSGDLSVYWYQQSLDQGLQFLIQYYNGEERAKGNILERFSAQQFPDLHSELNLSSLELGDSALYFCASSVAWAVDTQYFGPGTRLTVL.

The J gene is TRBJ1-6, the V gene TRBV5-1; D call uncertain. CDR1 is SGHRS and CDR2 is YFSETQ in the germline V gene. The germline V and J ends were trimmed by 0 bases and 8 bases, with 6 bases remaining between them. The CDR3 spans 13 residues. This CDR3 is CASSLELYSPLHF. In nucleotides, the CDR3 is TGCGCCAGCAGCTTGGAACTGTATTCACCCCTCCACTTT.

J is TRBJ1-4 and V is TRBV21-1. TRBV21-1 constitutes a pseudogene. CDR3 length equals 15 residues. The CDR3 protein is CASANTGIRGEKLFF. CDR3 bases: TGTGCCAGCGCCAACACCGGGATACGGGGTGAAAAACTGTTTTTT.

The genes are TRBV6-5 and TRBJ2-5, with D tentatively TRBD2 (5 bases). V gave up 0 bases and J gave up 5 bases, with 16 bases separating them. Germline loops: CDR1 MNHEY, CDR2 SVGAGI. The CDR3 has 16 residues. Here the CDR3 DNA reads TGTGCCAGCAGTTACTCCGGAGTTTCCCCGGGGGAGACCCAGTACTTC. It translates to CASSYSGVSPGETQYF.

The chain links TRBV3-1 (or the pseudogene TRBV3-2) to TRBJ2-1; 9 bases line up with TRBD1. V shed 4 bases, J shed 10 bases, and the junction held 11 bases outside the gene matches. The CDR3 runs 15 residues. Germline loops: CDR1 LGHDT, CDR2 YNNKEL (reference sequence). The CDR3 loop reads CASSPLRQGDVEQFF. The CDR3 DNA sequence: TGTGCCAGCAGCCCCCTCCGACAGGGGGACGTGGAGCAGTTCTTC.

This chain connects TRBV4-1 to TRBJ1-1, with D possibly TRBD1 on 5 matching bases. The germline V gene has CDR1 MGHRA and CDR2 YSYEKL. The CDR3 spans 15 residues. Trimming removed 4 bases at V and 0 bases at J, with 12 bases between. CDR3 coding DNA: TGCGCCAGCAGCCTCCTGGGGGGGATGAACACTGAAGCTTTCTTT. Amino acids: CASSLLGGMNTEAFF.

The table lists this clone with many counts. The chain links TRBV28 to TRBJ1-1; D ambiguous. CDR1 is MDHEN and CDR2 is SYDVKM in the germline V gene. The V gene lost 3 bases and the J gene lost 1 base, with 6 bases spanning the gap. The CDR3 runs 13 residues. The CDR3 sequence is CASSLSGNTEAFF. Here the CDR3 DNA reads TGTGCCAGCAGTTTGAGTGGGAACACTGAAGCTTTCTTT.

The chain recombines TRBV2 with TRBJ2-1; 13 bases are shared with TRBD2. Germline V CDR1 and CDR2: SNHLY, FYNNEI. The CDR3 totals 16 residues. Trimming took 6 bases from V and 10 from J; bases not matched to a gene: 12. CDR3: CASRTRTSGGPREQFF. The CDR3, as DNA: TGTGCCAGCAGGACCAGGACTAGCGGGGGCCCTAGGGAGCAGTTCTTC.

The chain recombines TRBV28 with TRBJ2-3; 7 nucleotides agree with TRBD2. The J segment lost 1 base and the V segment lost 4 bases, leaving 5 bases of the junction unmatched. Germline V gives CDR1 MDHEN, CDR2 SYDVKM. The CDR3 loop spans 15 amino acids. The CDR3: CASSSPGGGTDTQYF. The CDR3 bases are TGTGCCAGCAGTTCGCCGGGGGGAGGCACAGATACGCAGTATTTT.